This TCR beta chain is drawn from a study of T cell changes during pregnancy in multiple sclerosis. Trimming took off 5 bases at V and 8 bases at J, with 12 bases between the two ends. Germline CDR1 and CDR2: SEHNR and FQNEAQ (reference sequence). CDR3 length: 12 amino acids. Method: immunoSEQ multiplex PCR; TCRdb's copy keeps in-frame clones and lacks some. This table has approximately 62,000 clones, roughly 93% appearing once. The sample consisted of CD8+ T cells from peripheral blood mononuclear cells, taken in the second trimester of pregnancy. The clonotype originates from a female donor with multiple sclerosis, enrolled in a pregnancy study. The chain joins TRBV7-9 to TRBJ1-2; D gene unclear. The CDR3 here is CASSPGLIGYTF. CDR3 nucleotides: TGTGCCAGCAGCCCTGGGCTGATAGGCTACACCTTC.